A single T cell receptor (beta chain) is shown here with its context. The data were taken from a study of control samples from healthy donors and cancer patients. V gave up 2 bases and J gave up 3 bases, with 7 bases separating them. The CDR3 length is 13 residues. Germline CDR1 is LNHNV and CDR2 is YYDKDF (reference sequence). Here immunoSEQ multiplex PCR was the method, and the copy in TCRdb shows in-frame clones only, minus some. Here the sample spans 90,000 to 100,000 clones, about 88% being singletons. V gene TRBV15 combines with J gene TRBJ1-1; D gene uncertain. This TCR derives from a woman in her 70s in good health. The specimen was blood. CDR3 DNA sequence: TGTGCCACCAGCAGACTATCGGACACTGAAGCTTTCTTT. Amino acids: CATSRLSDTEAFF.